These 27 T cell receptor beta chains originate from one sample sequenced in a study of T cells in Graves' hyperthyroidism and ophthalmopathy. What was amplified from RNA transcripts were TCR beta CDR3 regions. With the HTBI primer set, the TCR CDR3 went through a first round of RT-PCR. MiXCR, applied by TCRdb to the multiplex PCR reads, yields one record per CDR3 protein. The table shows 350,000 or so distinct CDR3 sequences, with 21% occurring only once. Sequencing was done on a sample of blood. The receptor set was obtained from a woman aged 50 to 60 with Graves' hyperthyroidism.

Turning to this clonotype: Possible read error: a much larger clone is one base away. The chain couples TRBV28 to TRBJ2-3; the match to TRBD1 covers 8 bases. The CDR3 has 17 amino acids. CDR1 MDHEN and CDR2 SYDVKM come from the germline V gene. CDR3 sequence reads: CASSSSSGTGARDTRYF. In DNA, the CDR3 is TGTGCCAGCAGTTCCTCCTCCGGGACAGGAGCCCGGGATACGCGGTATTTT.

The sample holds a few counts of this clonotype. This rearrangement joins TRBV6-5 to TRBJ1-5; D possibly corresponds to TRBD1 (5 bases). The CDR3 contains 15 residues. Trimming pared 0 bases from V and 6 bases from J, leaving 12 bases between. The germline V gene has CDR1 MNHEY and CDR2 SVGAGI. The CDR3 region is CASSYSLRGRQPQHF. In DNA form, the CDR3 reads TGTGCCAGCAGTTACTCGCTACGGGGCCGTCAGCCCCAGCATTTT.

V is TRBV9 and J is TRBJ1-3, with no clear D. Trimming removed 1 base from V and 0 bases from J, with 2 bases in between. The CDR3 totals 13 residues. The germline gives CDR1 SGDLS, CDR2 YYNGEE. The CDR3 DNA reads TGTGCCAGCAGCGTATCCTCTGGAAACACCATATATTTT. Its translation: CASSVSSGNTIYF.

This clonotype was observed many times. The chain has TRBV7-2 and TRBJ1-5; tentative D call: TRBD1 (6 bases). The CDR3 runs to 14 residues. V lost 5 bases to trimming and J lost 6 bases, with 14 bases between them. The germline gives CDR1 SGHTA, CDR2 FQGNSA. The CDR3 DNA sequence: TGTGCCAGCAGCCACAGACAGGTATCTCAGCCCCAGCATTTT. Translating gives CASSHRQVSQPQHF.

This clonotype turned up a few times. The rearrangement links TRBV5-6 to TRBJ2-2, with TRBD2 identical over 13 bases. Germline CDR1 and CDR2: SGHDT and YYEEEE. V trimming: 1 base; J trimming: 6 bases; junction bases outside the gene matches: 6. The CDR3 has 17 residues. The CDR3 reads CASSLQLLAGGAGELFF. The CDR3, as DNA: TGTGCCAGCAGCTTGCAACTACTAGCGGGGGGGGCCGGGGAGCTGTTTTTT. Full variable domain (rest looked up from reference TRBV5-6 and TRBJ2-2): DAGVTQSPTHLIKTRGQQVTLRCSPKSGHDTVSWYQQALGQGPQFIFQYYEEEERQRGNFPDRFSGHQFPNYSSELNVNALLLGDSALYLCASSLQLLAGGAGELFFGEGSRLTVL.

Many counts were recorded for this clonotype. CDR3 residues: CASSSGGVSNEKLFF. CDR3 nucleotides: TGTGCCAGCAGTTCTGGAGGGGTGTCTAATGAAAAACTGTTTTTT. This chain links TRBV28 with TRBJ1-4; weak D call: TRBD1 (5 bases). Trimming stripped 4 bases from V and 3 bases from J, with 12 bases between. There are 15 residues in the CDR3. CDR1 and CDR2 from the germline V gene are MDHEN and SYDVKM.

V is TRBV12-3 or TRBV12-4 and J is TRBJ2-1, with D possibly being TRBD1 or TRBD2 (6 bases each). The CDR3 covers 13 residues. V shed 8 bases and J shed 9 bases, with 17 bases lying between them. CDR3 sequence reads: CASGGLGSGEQFF. CDR3 sequence (DNA): TGTGCCAGCGGGGGGCTAGGGTCTGGTGAGCAGTTCTTC.

V usage is TRBV24-1 and J usage is TRBJ2-5, with 7 nucleotides matching TRBD1. The assigned J gene may be wrong: the sequence end matches TRBJ2-1 better. There are 15 residues in the CDR3. CDR1 and CDR2 (germline): KGHDR, SFDVKD. CDR3 protein: CATSDPGTDQETQFF. CDR3 DNA: TGTGCCACCAGTGACCCCGGGACAGATCAAGAGACCCAGTTCTTC.

V usage is TRBV28 and J usage is TRBJ2-3; 14 bases line up with TRBD2. V gave up 4 bases and J gave up 2 bases; unmatched junction bases: 8. CDR1 is MDHEN and CDR2 is SYDVKM in the germline V gene. This CDR3 has 18 residues. The CDR3 is CASSSLGTSGSNTDTQYF. Written as DNA, the CDR3 is TGTGCCAGCAGTTCATTGGGGACTAGCGGGAGTAACACAGATACGCAGTATTTT.

This clonotype was observed at least ten times. The chain links TRBV7-9 to TRBJ2-1; D call uncertain. V shed 5 bases and J shed 0 bases, with 14 bases lying between them. Per germline, CDR1 SEHNR and CDR2 FQNEAQ (reference sequence). The CDR3 length is 16 residues. CDR3 DNA: TGTGCCAGCAGCCTCCAAACTTGGGGCTCCTACAATGAGCAGTTCTTC. Translation: CASSLQTWGSYNEQFF.

This clonotype was detected a few times. This chain joins TRBV20-1 and TRBJ1-2; TRBD1 aligns across 8 bases. CDR3 size: 15 residues. V was clipped by 1 base and J by 2 bases; unmatched bases: 6. Germline V gene lookup returns CDR1 DFQATT and CDR2 SNEGSKA (reference sequence). The CDR3 region has the DNA TGCAGTGCTAGAGGGACAGGGCCTAAAAACTATGGCTACACCTTC. It codes for CSARGTGPKNYGYTF.

This clonotype was seen many times. The chain's CDR3 is CASRPGPDTGELFF. The DNA of the CDR3 is TGTGCCAGCAGGCCGGGACCGGACACCGGGGAGCTGTTTTTT. The chain employs TRBV28 and TRBJ2-2; D may be TRBD1 or TRBD2 (5 bases each). Per germline, CDR1 MDHEN and CDR2 SYDVKM. This CDR3 region has 14 residues. V lost 6 bases, J lost 3 bases, and 11 bases lay in between.

The chain recombines TRBV14 with TRBJ2-7, with D perhaps matching TRBD2 (6 bases). CDR1 and CDR2 (germline): SGHDN, FVKESK. CDR3 size: 15 residues. V lost 1 base, J lost 6 bases, and 16 bases lay in between. CDR3 loop: CASSQGGGFLGEQYF. Written as DNA, the CDR3 is TGTGCCAGCAGCCAAGGAGGAGGGTTTCTGGGCGAGCAGTACTTC.

This chain connects TRBV27 to TRBJ2-5, with 7 bases identical to TRBD1. The ends lost 6 bases at V and 2 bases at J; junction bases unmatched: 3. This CDR3 contains 13 residues. Germline V gene sequence: CDR1 MNHEY, CDR2 SMNVEV (reference sequence). This chain's CDR3 is CASRGQLQETQYF. CDR3 nucleotide sequence: TGTGCCAGCAGGGGACAGTTACAAGAGACCCAGTACTTC.

This clonotype showed up just once. It is unclear where the CDR3 begins or ends on the DNA, so no DNA is shown, and the CDR3 is as TCRdb lists it. The J gene is TRBJ2-1, the V gene TRBV2; TRBD2 is the table's D call, not checked against the DNA. The germline gives CDR1 SNHLY, CDR2 FYNNEI. The CDR3 has 16 amino acids, counting both end residues. The CDR3 here is CASSFLWGRDYNEQFF.

This clonotype was recorded many times. This chain joins TRBV11-2 and TRBJ2-1; 8 nucleotides agree with TRBD2. CDR1 and CDR2 from the germline V gene are SGHAT and FQNNGV. The CDR3 has 15 residues. Unmatched junction bases numbered 5, after V lost 2 bases and J lost 5 bases. The CDR3: CASSLSSGSHNEQFF. The CDR3 DNA reads as TGTGCCAGCAGCTTATCGAGCGGGAGTCACAATGAGCAGTTCTTC.

This clonotype was recorded many times. The chain uses TRBV28 and TRBJ2-1, with D unresolved. The CDR3 is 15 amino acids. Trimming took 0 bases from V and 11 from J, leaving 17 bases between them. CDR1 and CDR2 from the germline V gene are MDHEN and SYDVKM. Here the CDR3 reads CASSLWALGTIKQFF. Written as DNA, the CDR3 is TGTGCCAGCAGTTTATGGGCCCTGGGAACTATTAAGCAGTTCTTC.

This clonotype was picked up a small number of times. The rearrangement uses TRBV7-9 and TRBJ1-2; 10 bases agree with TRBD1. This CDR3 is built from 15 residues. V trimming: 4 bases; J trimming: 4 bases; junction bases outside the gene matches: 6. CDR1 is SEHNR and CDR2 is FQNEAQ in the germline V gene (reference sequence). CDR3 sequence (DNA): TGTGCCAGCAGCTCTCCGGGACAGGGGACCTATGGCTACACCTTC. This codes for CASSSPGQGTYGYTF.

This clonotype was detected many times. The gene calls are TRBV12-3 or TRBV12-4 and TRBJ2-5; D might be TRBD2 (5 bases). This CDR3 contains 14 residues. Trimming removed 1 base at V and 2 bases at J, with 8 bases between. The CDR3 spells CASSLGGWQETQYF. CDR3 in DNA: TGTGCCAGCAGTTTAGGCGGGTGGCAAGAGACCCAGTACTTC.

The rearrangement links TRBV20-1 to TRBJ2-2; D is perhaps TRBD1 (7 bases). Germline V CDR1 and CDR2: DFQATT, SNEGSKA (reference sequence). The V end lost 4 bases, the J end lost 5 bases, and 14 bases lay between the germline ends. The CDR3 loop spans 14 amino acids. The CDR3 sequence: CSAMATGRTGELFF. The CDR3 DNA follows: TGCAGTGCTATGGCGACAGGGAGGACCGGGGAGCTGTTTTTT.

This clonotype was seen a handful of times. The rearrangement links TRBV5-1 to TRBJ2-2; a weak D match, TRBD2 (5 bases). Germline V gives CDR1 SGHRS, CDR2 YFSETQ. The CDR3 contains 15 residues. Trimming stripped 2 bases from V and 5 bases from J, with 13 bases between. The CDR3, as DNA: TGCGCCAGCAGCTTATCGGGGAAGAGGACCGGGGAGCTGTTTTTT. This sequence encodes CASSLSGKRTGELFF.

V usage is TRBV6-1 and J usage is TRBJ2-7; D perhaps matches TRBD1 (6 bases). From germline, CDR1 is MNHNS and CDR2 SASEGT. V dropped 6 bases and J dropped 2 bases, with 11 bases sitting between them. The length of the CDR3 is 13 residues. This chain's CDR3 is CASRSRGPYEQYF. The CDR3 DNA follows: TGTGCCAGCAGGTCCAGGGGCCCCTACGAGCAGTACTTC.

With respect to this clonotype: A much larger clone lies one base from this, so it may be a read error. Given the absence of the conserved phenylalanine or tryptophan at the CDR3 end, a read error is likely. The V gene is TRBV12-3 or TRBV12-4, the J gene TRBJ2-2; D gene ambiguous. The CDR3 extends over 17 amino acids. V shed 2 bases and J shed 3 bases, with 16 bases lying between them. The CDR3: CASSLRLASLYTGELFS. The CDR3 coding sequence is TGTGCCAGCAGTTTAAGGCTTGCGAGCCTTTACACCGGGGAGCTGTTTTCT.

This clonotype was found many times. This CDR3 reads CASRTRLFRGENTEAFF. Written as DNA, the CDR3 is TGTGCCAGCAGGACTCGGCTGTTCAGGGGAGAGAACACTGAAGCTTTCTTT. V usage is TRBV11-2 and J usage is TRBJ1-1, with a possible D match to TRBD1 (6 bases). Between the trimmed V and J ends, which lost 6 bases and 1 base, there was a span of 21 bases. Germline loops: CDR1 SGHAT, CDR2 FQNNGV. CDR3 length: 17 residues.

The CDR3 protein is CASSIDGGAKNNEQFF. DNA for the CDR3: TGTGCCAGTAGTATCGACGGGGGGGCTAAAAACAATGAGCAGTTCTTC. The J gene is TRBJ2-1, the V gene TRBV19, with TRBD2 identical over 8 bases. V gave up 3 bases and J gave up 5 bases; unmatched junction bases: 9. This CDR3 is 16 amino acids long. The V gene's germline CDR1 is LNHDA and CDR2 SQIVND (reference sequence).

The V and J genes are TRBV19 and TRBJ2-7; perhaps TRBD1 as D (6 bases). Deletions cut 3 bases from V and 3 bases from J, with 15 bases between. CDR1 is LNHDA and CDR2 is SQIVND in the germline V gene (reference sequence). The length of the CDR3 is 15 residues. CDR3 region: CASSILSGQIYEQYF. CDR3 coding DNA: TGTGCCAGTAGTATTCTTTCGGGACAAATCTACGAGCAGTACTTC.

This clonotype has just one count. This chain links TRBV4-2 with TRBJ2-7; D perhaps matches TRBD2 (5 bases). Trimming stripped 3 bases from V and 0 bases from J, with 15 bases between. Germline values: CDR1 LGHNA, CDR2 YNFKEQ. CDR3 length: 16 amino acids. The CDR3 reads CASSHAGHQSSYEQYF. The CDR3 DNA sequence: TGTGCCAGCAGCCACGCGGGTCATCAAAGCTCCTACGAGCAGTACTTC.